This T cell receptor (beta chain) was obtained from a study of blood T cell repertoires in COVID-19. As for the study in general: Whether acute or convalescent, the COVID-19 samples came from the United States, Italy and Spain. PBMCs, B-cell-depleted T cells, or T cells were the source of the cDNA or gDNA that made up the material.

Germline V lookup: CDR1 GTSNPN, CDR2 SVGIG (reference sequence). This CDR3 is 16 amino acids long. Trimming removed 0 bases from V and 7 bases from J; junction bases left unmatched: 10. Methods used by the authors: Estimation of nucleated cell counts was performed using reference gene primer amplification. Sequencing used immunoSEQ multiplex PCR; TCRdb keeps in-frame clones, though not all of them. That table gives V, J and clone size, and the DNA gave D and trimming. The sample has some 120,000 clones, roughly four fifths seen once. This receptor was taken from a human donor in a cohort sampled during active COVID-19. V and J are TRBV30 and TRBJ2-2; 8 nucleotides line up with TRBD1. The material sequenced was peripheral blood. CDR3 sequence (DNA): TGTGCCTGGAGTGTAAGCCCAGGGGGCTCGAACGGGGAGCTGTTTTTT. Translation gives CAWSVSPGGSNGELFF.